These 15 T cell receptor beta chains were all obtained from the same sample, sequenced in a study of cytomegalovirus exposure and HLA in healthy donors. Assay used: immunoSEQ multiplex PCR; TCRdb lists only in-frame clones, some missing. This table holds roughly 82,000 clones, approximately 93% found once. The sample taken for sequencing was PBMCs. Receptors were obtained from a man younger than 30 in good health and CMV-seronegative.

The rearrangement uses TRBV27 and TRBJ1-2, with D unresolved. The CDR3 extends over 14 amino acids. V shed 2 bases and J shed 0 bases, with 7 bases lying between them. Germline CDR1 reads MNHEY; CDR2 reads SMNVEV (reference sequence). The CDR3 loop is CASSLKNSNYGYTF. The CDR3, as DNA: TGTGCCAGCAGTTTAAAAAACTCTAACTATGGCTACACCTTC.

This clone was seen a single time. The gene calls are TRBV11-2 and TRBJ2-7; 8 nucleotides line up with TRBD1. Germline assignment: CDR1 SGHAT and CDR2 FQNNGV. The CDR3 is 15 residues long. The V segment lost 3 bases and the J segment 0 bases; nucleotides outside the gene matches: 4. CDR3 in amino acids: CASSFRQGSSYEQYF. As DNA, the CDR3 is TGTGCCAGCAGCTTTAGACAGGGGAGCTCCTACGAGCAGTACTTC.

This clone was seen only once. For the CDR3, the DNA is TGTGCCAGCAGCTTAGAGGTACAGAACCGCTATGGCTACACCTTC. Protein: CASSLEVQNRYGYTF. The rearrangement joins TRBV7-9 to TRBJ1-2; D is undetermined. This CDR3 is built from 15 residues. From germline, CDR1 is SEHNR and CDR2 FQNEAQ (reference sequence). With 1 base removed from V and 4 bases from J, the gap between germline ends came to 13 bases.

The chain couples TRBV7-9 to TRBJ1-5; D remains unclear. The CDR3 contains 15 residues. Trimming removed 5 bases from V and 0 bases from J, with 11 bases in between. Germline CDR1 is SEHNR and CDR2 is FQNEAQ (reference sequence). This CDR3 is CASSPLRDSNQPQHF. For the CDR3, the DNA is TGTGCCAGCAGCCCTTTGCGGGATAGCAATCAGCCCCAGCATTTT.

The chain joins TRBV28 to TRBJ1-1; D may be TRBD1 (5 bases). Germline assignment: CDR1 MDHEN and CDR2 SYDVKM. V shed 5 bases and J shed 11 bases, with 15 bases lying between them. This CDR3 region has 12 residues. The chain's CDR3 is CASSHQGGVAFF. The CDR3 region has the DNA TGTGCCAGCAGTCACCAGGGTGGAGTGGCTTTCTTT. Using reference TRBV28 and TRBJ1-1 for the parts outside the CDR3, the full variable domain is DVKVTQSSRYLVKRTGEKVFLECVQDMDHENMFWYRQDPGLGLRLIYFSYDVKMKEKGDIPEGYSVSREKKERFSLILESASTNQTSMYLCASSHQGGVAFFGQGTRLTVV.

The chain has TRBV18 and TRBJ1-4; the D is unclear. The length of the CDR3 is 15 residues. With 2 bases removed from V and 1 base from J, the gap between germline ends came to 8 bases. Germline-derived CDR1 and CDR2 are KGHSH and LQKENI. CDR3 protein: CASSPSTETNEKLFF. The CDR3, as DNA: TGTGCCAGCTCACCATCAACAGAAACTAATGAAAAACTGTTTTTT. The whole variable domain, remainder taken from reference TRBV18 and TRBJ1-4, is NAGVMQNPRHLVRRRGQEARLRCSPMKGHSHVYWYRQLPEEGLKFMVYLQKENIIDESGMPKERFSAEFPKEGPSILRIQQVVRGDSAAYFCASSPSTETNEKLFFGSGTQLSVL.

The chain carries TRBV21-1 and TRBJ2-1; the table names TRBD2, a call not compared with the DNA. TRBV21-1 is reported as a pseudogene. CDR3 length: 19 residues. CDR3 sequence (DNA): TGTGCCAGCAGCAAAGAGGGGGGACTAGCGGTTAATATTTACAATGAGCAGTTCTTC. Its protein product is CASSKEGGLAVNIYNEQFF.

The V gene is TRBV10-3, the J gene TRBJ2-1; D gene uncertain. From germline, CDR1 is ENHRY and CDR2 SYGVKD. This CDR3 has 12 residues. V was cut by 6 bases and J by 5 bases, with 8 bases left in between. CDR3 nucleotides: TGTGCCATCAGGAACAGCAACAATGAGCAGTTCTTC. Translated: CAIRNSNNEQFF.

The CDR3 loop is CASSSGQGGYNEQFF. In nucleotides, the CDR3 is TGTGCCAGCAGTTCGGGACAGGGGGGCTACAATGAGCAGTTCTTC. J is TRBJ2-1 and V is TRBV6-5; 11 positions match TRBD1. Germline V gives CDR1 MNHEY, CDR2 SVGAGI. The CDR3 is 15 amino acids. J lost 3 bases, V lost 4 bases, and 2 bases had no gene match.

The chain has TRBV7-6 and TRBJ2-2; 9 bases fit TRBD1. V gave up 2 bases and J gave up 6 bases; unmatched junction bases: 4. CDR3 size: 15 residues. Germline V gene sequence: CDR1 SGHVS, CDR2 FNYEAQ. The CDR3 DNA follows: TGTGCCAGCAGCTTAACGGGACAGGGATCCGGGGAGCTGTTTTTT. Translated: CASSLTGQGSGELFF.

This clone was detected only once. V gene TRBV18 combines with J gene TRBJ2-7; no clear D. The CDR3 is 13 amino acids. Looked up from germline, CDR1 is KGHSH and CDR2 is LQKENI. V was cut by 4 bases and J by 2 bases, with 9 bases left in between. The CDR3 sequence is CASSLSATYEQYF. The CDR3 nucleotides are TGTGCCAGCTCACTCAGCGCTACCTACGAGCAGTACTTC.

The chain couples TRBV19 to TRBJ1-5; D call uncertain. The germline V gene has CDR1 LNHDA and CDR2 SQIVND (reference sequence). The CDR3 covers 14 residues. The ends were cut back, 5 bases at V and 7 bases at J, with 15 bases in the middle. CDR3 region: CASSGRVAGQPQHF. CDR3 DNA sequence: TGTGCCAGTAGTGGTCGGGTGGCTGGCCAGCCCCAGCATTTT.

J is TRBJ1-3 and V is TRBV5-8, with D maybe TRBD1 (5 bases). V dropped 0 bases and J dropped 0 bases, with 7 bases sitting between them. This CDR3 is built from 15 residues. The germline V gene encodes CDR1 SGHTS and CDR2 YDEGEE. DNA for the CDR3: TGTGCCAGCAGCTTGGGACAGCGCTCTGGAAACACCATATATTTT. It specifies CASSLGQRSGNTIYF.

This clone has just one count. The CDR3 protein is CASSLASQETQYF. The CDR3 DNA reads TGCGCCAGCAGCTTGGCCAGCCAAGAGACCCAGTACTTC. V is TRBV5-1 and J is TRBJ2-5; unclear D gene. The germline V gene encodes CDR1 SGHRS and CDR2 YFSETQ. The CDR3 has 13 amino acids. Trimming took 0 bases from V and 1 from J, leaving 4 bases between them.

This chain joins TRBV11-2 and TRBJ1-5, with 7 bases fitting TRBD1. V was pared by 8 bases and J by 4 bases, with 5 bases of the junction left unmatched. This CDR3 region has 13 residues. Germline loops: CDR1 SGHAT, CDR2 FQNNGV. The CDR3 nucleotides read TGTGCCAGCTCGGGACAGTTTAATCAGCCCCAGCATTTT. It encodes CASSGQFNQPQHF.